The TCR beta chain under discussion was sequenced for a study of blood T cell repertoires in COVID-19. On the study more broadly: Samples of COVID-19 (acute and convalescent) were obtained from the United States, Italy and Spain. T cells, B-cell-depleted T cells, or PBMCs provided the cDNA or gDNA that served as material.

In the original workflow: Amplification from reference gene primers served as the basis for estimated nucleated cell counts. Clones were sequenced by immunoSEQ multiplex PCR, and TCRdb holds only the in-frame ones, with some missing. That table is the source of V, J and clone size, and D and trimming were worked out from the DNA. Found here are about 180,000 clones, roughly 81% of them singletons; the top ten hold over 9.5%. The V gene's germline CDR1 is SGHTA and CDR2 FQGTGA. V was clipped by 5 bases and J by 9 bases; unmatched bases: 10. This CDR3 is built from 15 residues. The V call is TRBV7-3, the J call TRBJ2-1, with 10 positions matching TRBD2. Sequencing was performed on peripheral blood. This TCR was sampled from a woman older than 75 with COVID-19, enrolled during active disease. The DNA for the CDR3 is TGTGCCAGCAGCCCCCAGCGGGGGGGCCCAAGTGAGCAGTTCTTC. Protein: CASSPQRGGPSEQFF.